These T cell receptor beta chains were read from a single sample in a study of hypomethylating agent response in myelodysplastic syndrome. The data were produced by immunoSEQ multiplex PCR, yet TCRdb's version contains in-frame clones alone and is incomplete. This sample has roughly 3,400 clones, with around 82% found just once. The sample here was bone marrow, taken before or after starting hypomethylating agent treatment for myelodysplastic syndrome (not recorded which). The receptors were gathered from a human donor with myelodysplastic syndrome. CDR3s include the opening cysteine and the closing phenylalanine or tryptophan.

cdr3_length: 15; v_call: TRBV5-6; j_call: TRBJ2-4; cdr3_aa: CATSVGGNTKNIQYF
cdr3_length: 12; v_call: TRBV29-1; j_call: TRBJ1-1; cdr3_aa: CSARQRQTEAFF
cdr3_length: 16; v_call: TRBV11-2; j_call: TRBJ1-2; cdr3_aa: CASSTFGRSANYGYTF
cdr3_length: 15; v_call: TRBV7-9; j_call: TRBJ1-2; cdr3_aa: CASSPKGTGGDGYTF
cdr3_length: 15; v_call: TRBV27; j_call: TRBJ2-3; cdr3_aa: CASSLFGLSTDTQYF
cdr3_length: 16; v_call: TRBV19; j_call: TRBJ2-2; cdr3_aa: CASSIGGAAGGGELFF
cdr3_length: 13; v_call: TRBV14; j_call: TRBJ1-1; cdr3_aa: CASSPSLNTEAFF
cdr3_length: 13; v_call: TRBV27; j_call: TRBJ2-7; cdr3_aa: CASSTGRSYEQYF
cdr3_length: 15; v_call: TRBV30; j_call: TRBJ1-3; cdr3_aa: CAWAGTKFSGNTIYF
cdr3_length: 12; v_call: TRBV27; j_call: TRBJ1-4; cdr3_aa: CASRGAAEKLFF
cdr3_length: 15; v_call: TRBV27; j_call: TRBJ2-5; cdr3_aa: CASSPYTEPQETQYF
cdr3_length: 12; v_call: TRBV7-9; j_call: TRBJ1-2; cdr3_aa: CASSLEGYGYTF
cdr3_length: 16; v_call: TRBV2; j_call: TRBJ1-1; cdr3_aa: CASSARATGEPTEAFF
cdr3_length: 14; v_call: TRBV6-1; j_call: TRBJ1-1; cdr3_aa: CASSQGEGTTEAFF
cdr3_length: 13; v_call: TRBV27; j_call: TRBJ1-1; cdr3_aa: CASSLQQGVEAFF
cdr3_length: 16; v_call: TRBV9; j_call: TRBJ2-1; cdr3_aa: CASSFSTGGPDNEQFF
cdr3_length: 15; v_call: TRBV6-5; j_call: TRBJ2-3; cdr3_aa: CASRNRGSSTDTQYF
cdr3_length: 14; v_call: TRBV11-2; j_call: TRBJ2-2; cdr3_aa: CASRPPVQNGELFF
cdr3_length: 17; v_call: TRBV4-1; j_call: TRBJ2-1; cdr3_aa: CASSFHSGRSSYNEQFF
cdr3_length: 14; v_call: TRBV28; j_call: TRBJ1-4; cdr3_aa: CASSPGSTNEKLFF
cdr3_length: 13; v_call: TRBV6-5; j_call: TRBJ1-5; cdr3_aa: CASSQGGNQPQHF
cdr3_length: 15; v_call: TRBV5-1; j_call: TRBJ1-4; cdr3_aa: CASSLRSAGNEKLFF
cdr3_length: 19; v_call: TRBV28; j_call: TRBJ2-3; cdr3_aa: CASSLFLAGGGGTTDTQYF
cdr3_length: 16; v_call: TRBV11-3; j_call: TRBJ2-1; cdr3_aa: CASSLGLAGGYNEQFF
cdr3_length: 13; v_call: TRBV30; j_call: TRBJ1-4; cdr3_aa: CAWSTGSNEKLFF
cdr3_length: 14; v_call: TRBV12-5; j_call: TRBJ2-5; cdr3_aa: CASGLGQSAETQYF
cdr3_length: 14; v_call: TRBV7-8; j_call: TRBJ2-2; cdr3_aa: CASRGTVNTGELFF
cdr3_length: 12; v_call: TRBV15; j_call: TRBJ2-7; cdr3_aa: CATSGQSYEQYF
cdr3_length: 14; v_call: TRBV14; j_call: -; cdr3_aa: CASSQEYGSYEQYF
cdr3_length: 15; v_call: TRBV2; j_call: TRBJ2-1; cdr3_aa: CASSATSGRGNEQFF